A selection of T cell receptor beta chains follows, all from one sample in a study of T cells after posttransplantation cyclophosphamide. The table came from immunoSEQ multiplex PCR; TCRdb's copy has only in-frame clones and leaves some out. Among around 12,000 clones listed, around 95% were seen once. The specimen was naive CD8+ T cells sorted from PBMCs. Source of these receptors: a young man in good health and a related stem cell transplant donor. Each CDR3 is given with its conserved first and last residue. The order of the fields is clone size, V gene, D gene, J gene, CDR3 protein, CDR3 DNA. A D gene is named only where the DNA matches it firmly. Where a row states a size, it is once, few, many or the class of an expanded clone; other rows omit it.

>NA|TRBV28|TRBD1|TRBJ2-3
CASTESLQGAVSTDTQYF
TGTGCCAGCACCGAGTCCCTGCAGGGGGCTGTTAGCACAGATACGCAGTATTTT
>NA|TRBV21-1|NA|TRBJ1-2
CASSYGHNYGYTF
TGTGCCAGCAGCTATGGACACAACTATGGCTACACCTTC
>NA|TRBV5-6|TRBD1|TRBJ1-5
CASSLGQGLQPQHF
TGTGCCAGCAGCTTGGGACAGGGGCTTCAGCCCCAGCATTTT
>NA|TRBV10-3|TRBD1|TRBJ2-7
CAISTRTGPFGEQYF
TGTGCCATCAGTACGAGGACAGGGCCTTTTGGCGAGCAGTACTTC
>NA|TRBV7-2|TRBD1|TRBJ2-7
CASSSRPGWDRDPYEQYF
TGTGCCAGCAGCTCAAGACCCGGCTGGGACAGGGACCCCTACGAGCAGTACTTC
>NA|TRBV29-1|NA|TRBJ1-2
CSVRYSNYGYTF
TGCAGCGTTAGGTACAGCAACTATGGCTACACCTTC
>NA|TRBV4-1|TRBD1|TRBJ2-3
CASSHKGTASTDTQYF
TGCGCCAGCAGCCATAAAGGGACAGCCAGCACAGATACGCAGTATTTT
>NA|TRBV6-1|NA|TRBJ1-1
CASSGRGMNTEAFF
TGTGCCAGCAGTGGGAGGGGTATGAACACTGAAGCTTTCTTT
>NA|TRBV7-9|TRBD1|TRBJ2-2
CASSSRGTGNTGELFF
TGTGCCAGCAGCTCTCGCGGGACAGGGAACACCGGGGAGCTGTTTTTT
>NA|TRBV9|TRBD1|TRBJ2-2
CASSARTGRAGELFF
TGTGCCAGCAGCGCCCGGACAGGGCGGGCCGGGGAGCTGTTTTTT
>NA|TRBV5-4|NA|TRBJ1-6
CASSLGGENNNSPLHF
TGTGCCAGCAGCTTGGGGGGGGAGAATAATAATTCACCCCTCCACTTT
>NA|TRBV7-3|TRBD1|TRBJ2-1
CASSLTSGTGLNEQFF
TGTGCCAGCAGCTTAACGTCCGGGACAGGTCTCAATGAGCAGTTCTTC
>NA|TRBV11-1|NA|TRBJ1-4
CASSSGPGANEKLFF
TGTGCCAGCAGCTCCGGTCCCGGGGCTAATGAAAAACTGTTTTTT
>NA|TRBV13|NA|TRBJ1-6
CASSLGLTPYNSPLHF
TGTGCCAGCAGCTTAGGGTTGACACCCTATAATTCACCCCTCCACTTT
>NA|TRBV5-1|NA|TRBJ2-4
CASSTGSNIQYF
TGCGCCAGCAGCACCGGGTCCAACATTCAGTACTTC
>once|TRBV4-1|NA|TRBJ1-6
CASSPGQTYNSPLHF
TGCGCCAGCAGCCCCGGACAGACTTATAATTCACCCCTCCACTTT
>NA|TRBV6-5|NA|TRBJ1-2
CASSYGSGYTF
TGTGCCAGCAGTTACGGGAGTGGCTACACCTTC
>NA|TRBV23-1|TRBD1|TRBJ2-3
CASSQSARPGGEHTDTQYF
TGCGCCAGCAGTCAATCTGCCCGGCCAGGGGGTGAGCACACAGATACGCAGTATTTT
>NA|TRBV15|TRBD2|TRBJ2-1
CATSRVASGGLGNEQFF
TGTGCCACCAGCAGAGTGGCTAGCGGGGGACTAGGGAATGAGCAGTTCTTC
>NA|TRBV27|NA|TRBJ2-3
CASSLAHTDTQYF
TGTGCCAGCAGTTTAGCGCACACAGATACGCAGTATTTT
>NA|TRBV7-9|TRBD2|TRBJ2-3
CASSPSSGGTDTQYF
TGTGCCAGCAGCCCATCTAGCGGGGGGACAGATACGCAGTATTTT
>NA|TRBV7-2|TRBD1|TRBJ2-2
CASSHGQGAGELFF
TGTGCCAGCAGCCATGGACAGGGGGCCGGGGAGCTGTTTTTT
>NA|TRBV27|TRBD1|TRBJ1-1
CASSLTGGYGDTEAFF
TGTGCCAGCAGTTTAACAGGGGGATATGGGGACACTGAAGCTTTCTTT
>NA|TRBV4-1|NA|TRBJ1-6
CASSQEFPQEWDHSPLHF
TGCGCCAGCAGCCAAGAGTTCCCACAGGAGTGGGATCATTCACCCCTCCACTTT
>NA|TRBV6-5|TRBD1|TRBJ2-5
CASSRDRGLETQYF
TGTGCCAGCAGTCGGGACAGGGGGCTTGAGACCCAGTACTTC
>NA|TRBV7-2|NA|TRBJ1-5
CASSPYSNQPQHF
TGTGCCAGCAGCCCCTATAGCAATCAGCCCCAGCATTTT
>few|TRBV9|NA|TRBJ2-1
CASSPRPGLTYNEQFF
TGTGCCAGCAGCCCTCGGCCAGGGCTGACCTACAATGAGCAGTTCTTC
>NA|TRBV11-2|TRBD1|TRBJ1-3
CASSSRQGLDTIYF
TGTGCCAGCAGCTCGCGACAGGGATTAGACACCATATATTTT